This T cell receptor beta chain is drawn from a study of T-cell memory formation after mild COVID-19. Study-level results: Cross-reactive memory appears to have joined, as suggested by some responding clones showing up in pre-infection memory. CD8+ contracting clones occupied EMRA, while CD4+ ones occupied mainly CM and EM.

The CDR3 extends over 14 amino acids. V shed 8 bases, J shed 2 bases, and the junction held 7 bases outside the gene matches. The sample holds many counts of this clonotype. What it binds is unknown. TCRdb called the 5' RACE reads again in MiXCR, with one record for every CDR3 protein. The sample records tens of thousands of distinct CDR3 sequences, roughly a sixth being singletons. The TCR comes from an adult who had mild COVID-19 (a few samples of this study predate the infection). Cell type and time point are not known. The chain links TRBV12-3 or TRBV12-4 to TRBJ2-5, with 8 bases fitting TRBD2. Material: PBMCs or a T cell subset sorted from them (not recorded which). CDR3 region: CASGTGGNQETQYF. The CDR3 region has the DNA TGTGCCAGCGGCACGGGGGGGAATCAAGAGACCCAGTACTTC.